The TCR beta chain under discussion was sequenced for a study of PD-1 blockade in classical Hodgkin lymphoma. Relapse was seen in all patients after autologous stem cell transplantation, and brentuximab vedotin exposure was variable. The assay was immunoSEQ multiplex PCR, and TCRdb's table has in-frame clones only and misses some. Of under 70,000 clones in the sample, 88% were seen once. The CDR3 is made up of 14 amino acids. Trimming pared 3 bases from V and 6 bases from J, leaving 12 bases between. Germline CDR1 reads MNHEY; CDR2 reads SMNVEV (reference sequence). The sequences come from peripheral blood mononuclear cells (PBMCs), collected at baseline. The V and J genes are TRBV27 and TRBJ1-5; D is possibly TRBD1 (5 bases). This clonotype originated in a human donor with classical Hodgkin lymphoma. The CDR3 sequence is CASSFQGEGQPQHF. The CDR3 DNA reads TGTGCCAGCAGTTTCCAGGGAGAGGGTCAGCCCCAGCATTTT.